Described below is a single T cell receptor beta chain sequence and its context. It was at deep level that the assay was run. Sequencing used immunoSEQ multiplex PCR; TCRdb keeps in-frame clones, though not all of them. The sample lists some 1.5 million clones, 95% to 97% occurring once. These data come from a study of shared clonotypes between healthy human individuals. In the study overall: Samples came from a couple of female and a few male donors aged 18 to 49.

CDR3 length: 14 residues. CDR1 SGHNT and CDR2 YYREEE come from the germline V gene (reference sequence). Trimming pared 8 bases from V and 6 bases from J, leaving 20 bases between. Sequences were obtained from naive CD4+ T cells sorted from blood. The subset denotes: CD45RA+ positively selected. The clonotype was recovered from a man aged 25-40 years in good health. This sequence joins TRBV5-4 and TRBJ2-5; D is undetermined. The CDR3 DNA reads as TGTGCCAGTCCCCCCTGGGAAAGTACGCAGACCCAGTACTTC. It encodes CASPPWESTQTQYF. The variable domain in full, with the rest retrieved from reference TRBV5-4 and TRBJ2-5, is ETGVTQSPTHLIKTRGQQVTLRCSSQSGHNTVSWYQQALGQGPQFIFQYYREEENGRGNFPPRFSGLQFPNYSSELNVNALELDDSALYLCASPPWESTQTQYFGPGTRLLVL.